This T cell receptor (beta chain) originates from a study of cytomegalovirus exposure and HLA in healthy donors. The PCR employed 60 Vbeta primers together with 13 Jbeta primers. The table came from immunoSEQ multiplex PCR; TCRdb's copy has only in-frame clones and leaves some out. The repertoire holds around 250,000 clones, nearly 95% seen once, with 1.7% in the top ten. Trimming stripped 4 bases from V and 5 bases from J, with 11 bases between. The CDR3 is 13 residues long. From germline, CDR1 is ENHRY and CDR2 SYGVKD. Sequenced input: PBMCs. The receptor comes from a girl aged 2 to 9 in good health and CMV-seronegative. The J gene is TRBJ2-5, the V gene TRBV10-3; tentatively, D is TRBD1 (7 bases). The CDR3: CAISGAGGETQYF. CDR3 sequence (DNA): TGTGCCATCAGTGGGGCAGGGGGGGAGACCCAGTACTTC.